These T cell receptor beta chains were read from a single sample in a study of control samples from healthy donors and cancer patients. Repertoires were generated with immunoSEQ multiplex PCR, while TCRdb's copy carries only in-frame clones and drops some. The data contain about 71,000 clones, approximately 89% of them singletons. Material for sequencing was PBMCs. The source of these receptors is a man aged 55 to 70 with lung cancer. Each CDR3 is given with its conserved first and last residue. For some rows the clone size is stated as once, few or many, or as a class when expanded; others skip it.

clone_size,v_call,cdr3_aa
.,TRBV3-1/TRBV3-2,CASSPLGETQYF
.,TRBV6-5,CASRGQGGNSPLHF
.,TRBV10-3,CAIGASGGLSTDTQYF
once,TRBV20-1,CSASAGFKRGGDTQYF
few,TRBV30,CAWGNTEAFF
.,TRBV30,CAWSTTTGLNQPQHF
.,TRBV30,CAWSVRGQPQHF
.,TRBV4-1,CASSQDAGDYGYTF
.,TRBV9,CASSVGGIETQYF
.,TRBV5-1,CASSLLSSQRTDTQYF
once,TRBV9,CPRRAGGGQATYEQYF
.,TRBV5-1,CASGRDRLKDEQYF
.,TRBV9,CASSVGGDSYGYTF
.,TRBV6-1,CASSERTTGKVVGTDTQYF
.,TRBV30,CACTRPGGNYGYTF
.,TRBV2,CASSEGARNGYTF
.,TRBV4-1,CASSQPSDRAANYGYTF
.,TRBV3-1/TRBV3-2,CAGSQDMTGGVQPQHF
.,TRBV18,CASSPPGQSQETQYF
.,TRBV15,CATSPLDREGYTF
.,TRBV2,CASVGVRGDSPLHF
.,TRBV3-1/TRBV3-2,CASRLGREQFF
.,TRBV4-1,CASSRLSGGLNNEQFF
.,TRBV3-1/TRBV3-2,CASSRRSTDTQYF
.,TRBV27,CASSPVGTNTEAFF
.,TRBV7-9,CASNRDRDGQNIQYF
once,TRBV24-1,CATSDPGQGPYNEQFF
few,TRBV18,CATREQGSGANVLTF
.,TRBV29-1,CSVLLAGGVETQYF
.,TRBV3-1/TRBV3-2,CASSQVGFSGAYGYTF
.,TRBV6-5,CAIQTLSSLYGYTF
.,TRBV7-2,CASSRTSGASYEQYF
.,TRBV5-1,CASSPRENQGYYGYTF
.,TRBV7-2,CASSLDGRSYNSPLHF
.,TRBV30,CAWSIASHGAFF
.,TRBV7-3,CASSFRGTISDTQYF
.,TRBV5-1,CASSLDPARADTEAFF
.,TRBV21-1,CASSKAARGVETQYF
.,TRBV19,CASSLVKGGEQFF